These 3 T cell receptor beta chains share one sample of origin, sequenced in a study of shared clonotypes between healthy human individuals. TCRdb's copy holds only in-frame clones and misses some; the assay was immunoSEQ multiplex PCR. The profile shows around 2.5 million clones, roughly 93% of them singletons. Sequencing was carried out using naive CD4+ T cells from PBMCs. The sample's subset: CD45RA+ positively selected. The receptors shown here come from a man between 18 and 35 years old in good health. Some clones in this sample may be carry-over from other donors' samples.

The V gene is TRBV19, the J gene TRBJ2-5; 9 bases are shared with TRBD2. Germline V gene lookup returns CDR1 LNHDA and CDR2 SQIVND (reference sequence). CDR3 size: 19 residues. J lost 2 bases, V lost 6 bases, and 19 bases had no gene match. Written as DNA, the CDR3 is TGTGCCAGTAGCCCCCTAGCGGGGAGAAGACAAGAACAACAAGAGACCCAGTACTTC. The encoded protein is CASSPLAGRRQEQQETQYF. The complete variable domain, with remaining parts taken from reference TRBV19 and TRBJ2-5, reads DGGITQSPKYLFRKEGQNVTLSCEQNLNHDAMYWYRQDPGQGLRLIYYSQIVNDFQKGDIAEGYSVSREKKESFPLTVTSAQKNPTAFYLCASSPLAGRRQEQQETQYFGPGTRLLVL.

The DNA for the CDR3 is TGTGCCAGCTCACCACCGGGATTAGCGGGAGGACTCTCCTACGAGCAGTACTTC. This sequence encodes CASSPPGLAGGLSYEQYF. J is TRBJ2-7 and V is TRBV18, with 10 bases lining up with TRBD2. CDR1 and CDR2 from the germline V gene are KGHSH and LQKENI. This CDR3 spans 18 amino acids. J gave up 0 bases and V 0 bases, and 8 bases lay outside the gene matches.

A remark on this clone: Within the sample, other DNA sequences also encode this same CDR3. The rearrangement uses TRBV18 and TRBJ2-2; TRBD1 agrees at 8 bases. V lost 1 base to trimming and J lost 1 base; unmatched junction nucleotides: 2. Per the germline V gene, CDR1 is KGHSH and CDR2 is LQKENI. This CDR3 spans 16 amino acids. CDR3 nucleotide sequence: TGTGCCAGCTCACCACTCGGGACAGGGAACACCGGGGAGCTGTTTTTT. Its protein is CASSPLGTGNTGELFF.